This entry concerns a single T cell receptor (beta chain). The germline V gene has CDR1 WNHNN and CDR2 SYGVQD (reference sequence). V shed 11 bases and J shed 2 bases, with 25 bases lying between them. CDR3 length equals 18 residues. The sample is drawn from a study of cytomegalovirus exposure and HLA in healthy donors. The PCR had 60 Vbeta and 13 Jbeta primers. The repertoire was sequenced with immunoSEQ multiplex PCR; TCRdb's copy has only in-frame clones and lacks some. Of fewer than 250,000 clones in the sample, roughly 75% were seen once. This clonotype was obtained from a woman under 40 in good health and CMV-seronegative. The chain uses TRBV10-1 and TRBJ1-6; D not certain. The sample was PBMCs. The chain's CDR3 is CACERVLTRRPYNSPLHF. The CDR3, as DNA: TGCGCCTGCGAAAGAGTGCTGACAAGGCGTCCCTATAATTCACCCCTCCACTTT.